These 24 T cell receptor beta chains originate from one sample sequenced in a study of T cell responses to AZD1222 COVID-19 vaccine. Profiled with immunoSEQ multiplex PCR; TCRdb holds only in-frame clones, not every one. The repertoire holds about 150,000 clones, with approximately 83% as singletons. Sequenced material: peripheral blood, taken on day 0 of AZD1222 vaccination. The source of these receptors is an adult in good health.

The rearrangement links TRBV11-3 to TRBJ1-3; the match to TRBD1 covers 7 bases. V shed 6 bases and J 1 base; nucleotides not matched to a gene: 9. Germline loops: CDR1 SGHNT, CDR2 YENEEA. The length of the CDR3 is 16 residues. The CDR3 sequence is CASSPDREISGNTIYF. The DNA of the CDR3 is TGTGCCAGCAGTCCTGACAGGGAAATATCTGGAAACACCATATATTTT.

The V gene is TRBV7-2, the J gene TRBJ2-5; no definite D call. CDR3 length: 14 amino acids. The V and J ends lost 6 bases and 5 bases respectively, with 16 bases between them. Germline CDR1 and CDR2: SGHTA and FQGNSA. CDR3 sequence reads: CASSLSGPRETQYF. The CDR3 bases are TGTGCCAGCAGTCTCAGTGGCCCGCGGGAGACCCAGTACTTC.

The V call is TRBV4-1, the J call TRBJ1-6, with TRBD1 matching 11 bases. V lost 7 bases to trimming and J lost 9 bases; unmatched junction nucleotides: 8. The CDR3 has 15 amino acids. Germline V gives CDR1 MGHRA, CDR2 YSYEKL. CDR3 nucleotide sequence: TGCGCCAGCACCAAGGTGGGGACAGGGGGTTCACCCCTCCACTTT. Translated: CASTKVGTGGSPLHF.

The V and J genes are TRBV6-5 and TRBJ1-1; D is ambiguous. This CDR3 comprises 13 residues. CDR1 and CDR2 from the germline V gene are MNHEY and SVGAGI. V was cut by 2 bases and J by 1 base, with 5 bases left in between. CDR3 loop: CASSYAENTEAFF. The CDR3 nucleotides are TGTGCCAGCAGTTACGCGGAGAACACTGAAGCTTTCTTT.

The chain employs TRBV19 and TRBJ2-5; the match to TRBD2 covers 16 bases. The germline gives CDR1 LNHDA, CDR2 SQIVND (reference sequence). The V and J ends lost 2 bases and 14 bases, in that order; junction bases with no gene match: 8. The CDR3 is 15 amino acids. CDR3 in amino acids: CASSISGLAGGPGYF. Here the CDR3 DNA reads TGTGCCAGTAGTATATCGGGACTAGCGGGGGGGCCGGGTTACTTC.

This chain joins TRBV3-1 (or the pseudogene TRBV3-2) and TRBJ1-2; D gene ambiguous. The germline V gene has CDR1 LGHDT and CDR2 YNNKEL (reference sequence). The CDR3 totals 15 residues. The V and J ends lost 3 bases and 8 bases respectively, with 19 bases between them. In DNA form, the CDR3 reads TGTGCCAGCAGCCAGGGCCTTCGGATCAAAGGGGGCTACACCTTC. As protein: CASSQGLRIKGGYTF.

This clone occurred once. This chain connects TRBV3-1 (or the pseudogene TRBV3-2) to TRBJ2-1; 9 nucleotides match TRBD2. With 3 bases clipped from V and 2 bases from J, the junction kept 8 bases outside the gene matches. The CDR3 covers 17 residues. Germline V gives CDR1 LGHDT, CDR2 YNNKEL (reference sequence). The CDR3 DNA follows: TGTGCCAGCAGCCATCTTGGTCCTAGCGGGACCTACAATGAGCAGTTCTTC. It translates to CASSHLGPSGTYNEQFF.

V is TRBV19 and J is TRBJ1-5; D perhaps matches TRBD1 (5 bases). Germline lookup yields CDR1 LNHDA and CDR2 SQIVND (reference sequence). The germline V and J ends were trimmed by 6 bases and 0 bases, with 18 bases remaining between them. CDR3 length: 17 amino acids. This CDR3 reads CASSHGGRKNSNQPQHF. In DNA, the CDR3 is TGTGCCAGTAGCCATGGGGGACGGAAGAATAGCAATCAGCCCCAGCATTTT.

This clone was seen once. The CDR3 nucleotides read TGCGCCAGCACAAAAGCGGGAGGCTCCTACAATGAGCAGTTCTTC. It translates to CASTKAGGSYNEQFF. The chain joins TRBV5-1 to TRBJ2-1; 9 bases align to TRBD2. The CDR3 has 15 amino acids. Germline CDR1 and CDR2: SGHRS and YFSETQ. V gave up 6 bases and J gave up 0 bases; unmatched junction bases: 4.

The CDR3 here is CASRPGTEYNEQFF. CDR3 sequence (DNA): TGTGCCAGCAGACCCGGGACAGAATACAATGAGCAGTTCTTC. This chain joins TRBV27 and TRBJ2-1; 7 positions agree with TRBD1. The CDR3 spans 14 residues. Germline V CDR1 and CDR2: MNHEY, SMNVEV (reference sequence). Trimming cost V 6 bases and J 4 bases; bases outside gene matches: 6.

The chain carries TRBV4-1 and TRBJ1-5; D perhaps matches TRBD1 (5 bases). The germline V and J ends were trimmed by 5 bases and 7 bases, with 18 bases remaining between them. CDR1 and CDR2 from the germline V gene are MGHRA and YSYEKL. The CDR3 contains 15 residues. CDR3 sequence reads: CASSFGEGAGQPQHF. CDR3 nucleotides: TGCGCCAGCAGCTTTGGGGAAGGGGCTGGACAGCCCCAGCATTTT.

This rearrangement joins TRBV7-2 to TRBJ1-1; D is possibly TRBD1 (5 bases). Germline-derived CDR1 and CDR2 are SGHTA and FQGNSA. Trimming took 2 bases from V and 0 from J, leaving 10 bases between them. The CDR3 is 15 residues long. The CDR3 sequence: CASSLLGAMNTEAFF. The CDR3 DNA reads TGTGCCAGCAGCTTATTAGGGGCCATGAACACTGAAGCTTTCTTT.

Concerning this clone: This sample also contains other DNA sequences that code for the same CDR3. The chain joins TRBV28 to TRBJ2-7, with D possibly being TRBD1 or TRBD2 (5 bases each). The CDR3 sequence is 13 residues long. Trimming took off 2 bases at V and 0 bases at J, with 5 bases between the two ends. The V gene's germline CDR1 is MDHEN and CDR2 SYDVKM. In nucleotides, the CDR3 is TGTGCCAGCAGTTTAGGGGGCTCCTACGAGCAGTACTTC. This translates into CASSLGGSYEQYF.

V and J are TRBV7-2 and TRBJ2-2; 7 bases agree with TRBD1. Germline V gives CDR1 SGHTA, CDR2 FQGNSA. V dropped 4 bases and J dropped 2; count of bases not matched to a gene: 10. This CDR3 region has 17 residues. The CDR3 reads CASSSRSGTVNTGELFF. The CDR3 nucleotides read TGTGCCAGCAGCTCCCGATCCGGGACAGTAAACACCGGGGAGCTGTTTTTT.

The chain combines TRBV7-9 with TRBJ2-7, with TRBD2 matching 8 bases. The CDR3 totals 12 residues. Per the germline V gene, CDR1 is SEHNR and CDR2 is FQNEAQ (reference sequence). The J segment lost 9 bases and the V segment lost 5 bases, leaving 6 bases of the junction unmatched. CDR3 in DNA: TGTGCCAGCAGCCCCACGGGAGGGGGGCAGTACTTC. It encodes CASSPTGGGQYF.

The chain recombines TRBV5-1 with TRBJ2-3; D is uncertain. Germline CDR1 SGHRS, CDR2 YFSETQ. The V and J ends lost 1 base and 3 bases respectively, with 12 bases between them. The CDR3 runs to 15 residues. CDR3 bases: TGCGCCAGCAGCTTGAACACGAACCCTACAGATACGCAGTATTTT. Amino acids: CASSLNTNPTDTQYF.

This clone has only a few counts. CDR3 DNA: TGTGCCAGCAGCCAAGAGTGGACTGAAGCTTTCTTT. Amino acid sequence: CASSQEWTEAFF. This chain links TRBV4-2 with TRBJ1-1; D remains ambiguous. From germline, CDR1 is LGHNA and CDR2 YNFKEQ. V lost 0 bases, J lost 5 bases, and 4 bases lay in between. CDR3 length: 12 residues.

The CDR3 region is CASSTTGEAIMNTEAFF. In nucleotides, the CDR3 is TGTGCCAGCAGCACGACAGGGGAAGCAATAATGAACACTGAAGCTTTCTTT. The chain recombines TRBV5-8 with TRBJ1-1; TRBD1 agrees at 8 bases. From germline, CDR1 is SGHTS and CDR2 YDEGEE. Germline trimming cut 4 bases from V and 0 bases from J; bases unmatched to any gene: 11. The CDR3 spans 17 residues.

Worth noting for this clone: Its ends do not fully match the called genes, so a read error is possible. Additional DNA sequences in this sample encode the identical CDR3. The chain employs TRBV5-1 and TRBJ2-7; 10 nucleotides line up with TRBD1. This CDR3 comprises 15 residues. Germline loops: CDR1 SGHRS, CDR2 YFSETQ. CDR3 amino acids: CASSQRRQGADEQYF. The CDR3 region has the DNA TGCGCCAGCAGCCAGCGGAGACAGGGGGCAGACGAGCAGTATTTC.

V and J are TRBV11-2 and TRBJ2-3; 7 bases are a match to TRBD1. Germline lookup yields CDR1 SGHAT and CDR2 FQNNGV. This CDR3 is built from 13 residues. V lost 5 bases, J lost 6 bases, and 5 bases stayed unmatched. The CDR3 DNA follows: TGTGCCAGCAGCCAATCCAGGGGGGATACGCAGTATTTT. It encodes CASSQSRGDTQYF.

As for this clone: The junction shows a germline mismatch at one end, possibly a read error. The chain combines TRBV7-7 with TRBJ1-4; 11 bases agree with TRBD1. CDR1 and CDR2 (germline): SSHAT, FNYEAQ (reference sequence). The CDR3 has 19 amino acids. The CDR3 spells CASSLVSDRGPRTREKLFF. The CDR3 DNA sequence: TGTGCTAGCAGCTTAGTTTCGGACAGGGGGCCCAGAACCCGGGAAAAACTGTTTTTT.

The rearrangement uses TRBV18 and TRBJ2-1; TRBD2 is a possible D gene (6 bases). CDR1 and CDR2 from the germline V gene are KGHSH and LQKENI. V lost 3 bases, J lost 9 bases, and 6 bases lay in between. The CDR3 consists of 11 residues. The CDR3 nucleotides are TGTGCCAGCTCACCGCGGGGTGAGCAGTTCTTC. Its protein product is CASSPRGEQFF. Supplemented by reference TRBV18 and TRBJ2-1, the full variable domain reads NAGVMQNPRHLVRRRGQEARLRCSPMKGHSHVYWYRQLPEEGLKFMVYLQKENIIDESGMPKERFSAEFPKEGPSILRIQQVVRGDSAAYFCASSPRGEQFFGPGTRLTVL.

V usage is TRBV20-1 and J usage is TRBJ1-1; tentative D call: TRBD1 (5 bases). This CDR3 has 13 amino acids. The V and J ends lost 3 bases and 1 base respectively, with 9 bases between them. Germline CDR1 DFQATT, CDR2 SNEGSKA (reference sequence). CDR3 loop: CSASSGPNTEAFF. For the CDR3, the DNA is TGCAGTGCTAGTTCGGGACCGAACACTGAAGCTTTCTTT.

This sequence joins TRBV19 and TRBJ1-1, with D tentatively TRBD1 (6 bases). CDR3 length: 15 amino acids. V gave up 7 bases and J gave up 1 base, with 16 bases separating them. Germline lookup yields CDR1 LNHDA and CDR2 SQIVND (reference sequence). CDR3: CASTSRGVRNTEAFF. The CDR3 coding sequence is TGTGCCAGTACTTCAAGGGGGGTGAGGAACACTGAAGCTTTCTTT. Drawing the rest from reference TRBV19 and TRBJ1-1, the complete variable domain is DGGITQSPKYLFRKEGQNVTLSCEQNLNHDAMYWYRQDPGQGLRLIYYSQIVNDFQKGDIAEGYSVSREKKESFPLTVTSAQKNPTAFYLCASTSRGVRNTEAFFGQGTRLTVV.